These 3 T cell receptor beta chains were all obtained from the same sample, sequenced in a study of blood T cell repertoires in COVID-19. Generated by immunoSEQ multiplex PCR, the TCRdb table keeps only in-frame clones and is missing some. The sample has approximately 150,000 clones; 80% to 85% are singletons. The source material was peripheral blood. All receptors derive from a man in his 70s with active or convalescent COVID-19.

The chain carries TRBV7-9 and TRBJ2-2, with D unresolved. This CDR3 region has 17 residues. The V end lost 7 bases, the J end lost 0 bases, and 18 bases lay between the germline ends. CDR1 and CDR2 from the germline V gene are SEHNR and FQNEAQ (reference sequence). The CDR3 reads CASTTKRGTANTGELFF. Written as DNA, the CDR3 is TGTGCCAGCACCACAAAAAGAGGCACTGCGAACACCGGGGAGCTGTTTTTT.

The V and J genes are TRBV19 and TRBJ1-4; D gene ambiguous. Germline V gene lookup returns CDR1 LNHDA and CDR2 SQIVND (reference sequence). The CDR3 extends over 16 amino acids. V was pared by 5 bases and J by 5 bases, with 18 bases between. The CDR3 region is CASSPPVWRLNEKLFF. The CDR3 DNA follows: TGTGCCAGTAGTCCTCCCGTCTGGAGGTTAAATGAAAAACTGTTTTTT.

The sample holds one count of this clone. The rearrangement uses TRBV27 and TRBJ2-3; 8 positions match TRBD2. Germline-derived CDR1 and CDR2 are MNHEY and SMNVEV (reference sequence). Trimming took 6 bases from V and 2 from J; bases not matched to a gene: 10. The CDR3 is 16 residues long. The CDR3 protein is CASSPFGGAYTDTQYF. CDR3 nucleotide sequence: TGTGCCAGCAGCCCCTTCGGGGGGGCATACACAGATACGCAGTATTTT.